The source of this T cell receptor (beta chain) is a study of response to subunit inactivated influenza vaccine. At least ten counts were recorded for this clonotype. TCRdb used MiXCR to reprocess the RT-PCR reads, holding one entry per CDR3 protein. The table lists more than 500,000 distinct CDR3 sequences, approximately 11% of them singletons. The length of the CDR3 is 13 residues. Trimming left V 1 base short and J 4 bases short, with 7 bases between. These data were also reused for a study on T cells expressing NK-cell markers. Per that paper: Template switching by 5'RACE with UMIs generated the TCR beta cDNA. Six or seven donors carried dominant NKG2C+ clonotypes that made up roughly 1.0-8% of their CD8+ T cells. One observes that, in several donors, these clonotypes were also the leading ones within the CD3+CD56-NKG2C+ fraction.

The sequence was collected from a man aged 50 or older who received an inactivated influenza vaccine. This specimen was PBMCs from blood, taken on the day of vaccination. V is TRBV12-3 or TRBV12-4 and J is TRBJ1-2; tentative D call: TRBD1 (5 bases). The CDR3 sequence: CASSLGGGYGYTF. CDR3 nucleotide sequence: TGTGCCAGCAGTTTAGGGGGGGGCTATGGCTACACCTTC.